This passage covers 24 T cell receptor beta chains from one sample sequenced in a study of identical twins. TCRdb passed the 5' RACE reads through MiXCR, listing each CDR3 protein once. This table has hundreds of thousands of distinct CDR3 sequences, approximately 9% appearing once. Sequenced input: memory (CD45RO+) T cells sorted from blood. Source of these receptors: a woman younger than 30 in good health.

This clonotype turned up a few times. V is TRBV3-1 and J is TRBJ2-7; D may correspond to TRBD1 or TRBD2 (6 bases each). The germline gives CDR1 LGHDT, CDR2 YNNKEL (reference sequence). Trimming shortened V by 0 bases and J by 6 bases, and 15 bases separated the two germline ends. This CDR3 has 15 amino acids. The CDR3 spells CASSQDLRGAGEQYF. CDR3 bases: TGTGCCAGCAGCCAAGATCTAAGGGGGGCCGGCGAGCAGTACTTC.

V and J are TRBV6-1 and TRBJ1-2, with 8 bases identical to TRBD1. The ends lost 6 bases at V and 2 bases at J; junction bases unmatched: 2. CDR1 and CDR2 from the germline V gene are MNHNS and SASEGT. The CDR3 is 13 residues long. The CDR3 here is CASRQGDNYGYTF. CDR3 DNA: TGTGCCAGCAGACAGGGGGACAACTATGGCTACACCTTC.

This chain uses TRBV20-1 with TRBJ2-7; D gene ambiguous. The CDR3 spans 12 residues. V lost 0 bases, J lost 11 bases, and 14 bases lay in between. Germline CDR1 DFQATT, CDR2 SNEGSKA (reference sequence). The CDR3 loop is CSARDFHQSEYF. For the CDR3, the DNA is TGCAGTGCTAGAGATTTTCACCAGTCGGAGTACTTC.

This clonotype was detected a few times. The gene calls are TRBV9 and TRBJ2-7, with no clear D. Germline CDR1 SGDLS, CDR2 YYNGEE. This CDR3 contains 14 residues. Trimming removed 0 bases at V and 0 bases at J, with 7 bases between. Here the CDR3 reads CASSVGDPSYEQYF. Written as DNA, the CDR3 is TGTGCCAGCAGCGTAGGAGACCCCTCCTACGAGCAGTACTTC.

This rearrangement joins TRBV20-1 to TRBJ1-2; D may be TRBD1 (5 bases). The V end was cut by 6 bases, the J end by 2 bases, with 16 bases between. Germline lookup yields CDR1 DFQATT and CDR2 SNEGSKA (reference sequence). The CDR3 length is 14 residues. The CDR3 region has the DNA TGCAGTGCCATCCCAAACCCAGGGAACTATGGCTACACCTTC. It specifies CSAIPNPGNYGYTF.

This clonotype was counted between two and nine times. This chain links TRBV5-3 with TRBJ1-5, with D maybe TRBD1 (6 bases). TRBV5-3 is filed as an ORF, its function uncertain. CDR3 size: 13 residues. Trimming removed 10 bases from V and 5 bases from J, with 16 bases in between. Here the CDR3 reads CAGGRRVDQPQHF. The CDR3, as DNA: TGTGCCGGGGGGCGGAGGGTCGATCAGCCCCAGCATTTT.

This clonotype was counted only a few times. The chain is built from TRBV20-1 and TRBJ2-2; D unresolved. Germline-derived CDR1 and CDR2 are DFQATT and SNEGSKA (reference sequence). The CDR3 consists of 16 residues. Trimming pared 0 bases from V and 0 bases from J, leaving 11 bases between. CDR3 nucleotides: TGCAGTGCTAGAGATTCAGTCTTTTCGAACACCGGGGAGCTGTTTTTT. Protein product: CSARDSVFSNTGELFF.

The rearrangement links TRBV15 to TRBJ2-3; 11 bases are a match to TRBD2. The CDR3 is made up of 15 amino acids. Germline V gene lookup returns CDR1 LNHNV and CDR2 YYDKDF (reference sequence). V shed 4 bases, J shed 4 bases, and the junction held 4 bases outside the gene matches. The CDR3 spells CATSTLAGGADTQYF. The CDR3 nucleotides are TGTGCCACCAGCACCTTAGCGGGAGGGGCAGATACGCAGTATTTT. Supplemented by reference TRBV15 and TRBJ2-3, the full variable domain reads DAMVIQNPRYQVTQFGKPVTLSCSQTLNHNVMYWYQQKSSQAPKLLFHYYDKDFNNEADTPDNFQSRRPNTSFCFLDIRSPGLGDTAMYLCATSTLAGGADTQYFGPGTRLTVL.

This clonotype was seen more than once but under ten times. The rearrangement uses TRBV7-9 and TRBJ2-3; TRBD2 agrees at 9 bases. Germline V gene lookup returns CDR1 SEHNR and CDR2 FQNEAQ (reference sequence). V was pared by 6 bases and J by 4 bases, with 8 bases of the junction left unmatched. The CDR3 covers 15 residues. In nucleotides, the CDR3 is TGTGCCAGCAGTTTGAGCGGGGGGACATCAGATACGCAGTATTTT. Translated, it gives CASSLSGGTSDTQYF. Together with reference TRBV7-9 and TRBJ2-3, the CDR3 gives the full variable domain: DTGVSQNPRHKITKRGQNVTFRCDPISEHNRLYWYRQTLGQGPEFLTYFQNEAQLEKSRLLSDRFSAERPKGSFSTLEIQRTEQGDSAMYLCASSLSGGTSDTQYFGPGTRLTVL.

The gene calls are TRBV20-1 and TRBJ1-1; unclear D gene. The CDR3 is 13 amino acids. Germline V gene sequence: CDR1 DFQATT, CDR2 SNEGSKA (reference sequence). V was pared by 7 bases and J by 1 base, with 13 bases between. CDR3 DNA: TGCAGTGTTGTTAGAGGTACGAACACTGAAGCTTTCTTT. Translation gives CSVVRGTNTEAFF.

This clonotype appeared many times. V usage is TRBV5-1 and J usage is TRBJ2-5; 7 bases line up with TRBD2. Germline V gives CDR1 SGHRS, CDR2 YFSETQ. The CDR3 is made up of 14 amino acids. Trimming removed 4 bases from V and 2 bases from J; junction bases left unmatched: 5. CDR3 region: CASSLGGGQETQYF. The CDR3 nucleotides read TGCGCCAGCAGCCTTGGGGGGGGGCAAGAGACCCAGTACTTC.

This clonotype was detected many times. This chain joins TRBV5-1 and TRBJ1-2, with D unclear. Germline V gives CDR1 SGHRS, CDR2 YFSETQ. The CDR3 spans 16 residues. The V end lost 4 bases, the J end lost 4 bases, and 20 bases lay between the germline ends. The CDR3 nucleotides read TGCGCCAGCAGCGGTCAAGGAGAACCTACGCTCTATGGCTACACCTTC. Translation gives CASSGQGEPTLYGYTF.

This clonotype was observed a handful of times. The gene calls are TRBV3-1 and TRBJ2-7, with TRBD2 as a possible D gene (5 bases). CDR1 is LGHDT, CDR2 YNNKEL, per germline (reference sequence). This CDR3 contains 14 residues. The ends were cut back, 4 bases at V and 3 bases at J, with 13 bases in the middle. The DNA for the CDR3 is TGTGCCAGCAGCCTCGGGGAACACGGCTACGAGCAGTACTTC. It specifies CASSLGEHGYEQYF.

This clonotype was seen repeatedly, ten times or more. This chain links TRBV2 with TRBJ2-3; D is undetermined. The CDR3 extends over 14 amino acids. V lost 5 bases, J lost 4 bases, and 13 bases lay in between. The germline V gene has CDR1 SNHLY and CDR2 FYNNEI. CDR3 nucleotide sequence: TGTGCCAGCAGTCCGGAAGCTGATTCAGATACGCAGTATTTT. It codes for CASSPEADSDTQYF. The full variable domain, in which reference TRBV2 and TRBJ2-3 provide the parts outside the CDR3, is EPEVTQTPSHQVTQMGQEVILRCVPISNHLYFYWYRQILGQKVEFLVSFYNNEISEKSEIFDDQFSVERPDGSNFTLKIRSTKLEDSAMYFCASSPEADSDTQYFGPGTRLTVL.

This clonotype was picked up many times. This chain connects TRBV29-1 to TRBJ2-2, with D tentatively TRBD1 (5 bases). Between the trimmed V and J ends, which lost 4 bases and 7 bases, there was a span of 16 bases. Germline V gene data show CDR1 as SQVTM and CDR2 as ANQGSEA. There are 14 residues in the CDR3. The CDR3 DNA is TGCAGCGTTGTCCAGGGCCGGGTTGACGGGGAGCTGTTTTTT. It translates to CSVVQGRVDGELFF.

This clonotype was seen more than once but under ten times. The chain has TRBV19 and TRBJ2-1; D might be TRBD2 (5 bases). Germline CDR1 reads LNHDA; CDR2 reads SQIVND (reference sequence). The CDR3 runs 13 residues. V lost 7 bases and J 7 bases, leaving 14 bases between the germline ends. The CDR3 spells CASKIPRGNEQFF. The CDR3 coding sequence is TGTGCCAGTAAAATCCCAAGAGGGAATGAGCAGTTCTTC. Supplemented by reference TRBV19 and TRBJ2-1, the full variable domain reads DGGITQSPKYLFRKEGQNVTLSCEQNLNHDAMYWYRQDPGQGLRLIYYSQIVNDFQKGDIAEGYSVSREKKESFPLTVTSAQKNPTAFYLCASKIPRGNEQFFGPGTRLTVL.

This clonotype has only a few counts. This chain connects TRBV14 to TRBJ1-4, with unresolved D. CDR3 length equals 13 residues. Germline-derived CDR1 and CDR2 are SGHDN and FVKESK. V lost 4 bases and J 8 bases, leaving 11 bases between the germline ends. The CDR3 DNA is TGTGCCAGCAGCCCCGGAGTTAAAGAAAAACTGTTTTTT. It yields the protein CASSPGVKEKLFF.

This chain links TRBV20-1 with TRBJ2-5, with D uncertain. The V and J ends lost 1 base and 7 bases respectively, with 19 bases between them. The V gene's germline CDR1 is DFQATT and CDR2 SNEGSKA (reference sequence). The CDR3 length is 15 residues. The CDR3 protein is CSARAPQRRSGTQYF. The CDR3 region has the DNA TGCAGTGCTAGAGCCCCCCAGCGCCGTTCGGGGACCCAGTACTTC.

This clonotype has a count of ten or more. V and J are TRBV20-1 and TRBJ1-1; weak D call: TRBD1 (6 bases). Germline assignment: CDR1 DFQATT and CDR2 SNEGSKA (reference sequence). There are 16 residues in the CDR3. V lost 0 bases, J lost 2 bases, and 16 bases lay in between. CDR3 in DNA: TGCAGTGCTAGAGATAACAGGGCTGCTTTTAACACTGAAGCTTTCTTT. It is translated as CSARDNRAAFNTEAFF.

There are a few counts of this clonotype. V usage is TRBV7-2 and J usage is TRBJ1-3; D gene ambiguous. Trimming removed 5 bases from V and 4 bases from J, with 12 bases in between. CDR3 size: 14 residues. Germline CDR1 and CDR2: SGHTA and FQGNSA. The CDR3 sequence: CASSREPTGNTIYF. Here the CDR3 DNA reads TGTGCCAGCAGCCGGGAACCAACAGGAAACACCATATATTTT.

This clonotype came up a few times. The V and J genes are TRBV6-2 or TRBV6-3 and TRBJ1-3; the D is unclear. Trimming shortened V by 2 bases and J by 0 bases, and 11 bases separated the two germline ends. The CDR3 spans 16 residues. The germline CDR1 and CDR2 sequences are MNHEY and SVGEGT. The DNA for the CDR3 is TGTGCCAGCAGTTACCTTTTGGATTTCTCTGGAAACACCATATATTTT. It is translated as CASSYLLDFSGNTIYF.

This clonotype was picked up a small number of times. The chain couples TRBV5-8 to TRBJ1-3, with TRBD1 as a possible D gene (5 bases). Trimming removed 4 bases at V and 5 bases at J, with 10 bases between. Germline CDR1 reads SGHTS; CDR2 reads YDEGEE. This CDR3 has 13 residues. The CDR3 bases are TGTGCCAGCAGCAAGGACAATCGAAACACCATATATTTT. It encodes CASSKDNRNTIYF.

This clonotype came up a few times. The chain has TRBV11-2 and TRBJ2-3; 7 positions agree with TRBD1. The V and J ends lost 7 bases and 1 base, in that order; junction bases with no gene match: 8. This CDR3 region has 15 residues. The germline CDR1 and CDR2 sequences are SGHAT and FQNNGV. For the CDR3, the DNA is TGTGCCAGCACCAACAGGGGAATGGGCACAGATACGCAGTATTTT. The encoded protein is CASTNRGMGTDTQYF.

This clonotype was picked up many times. The chain employs TRBV12-3 or TRBV12-4 and TRBJ2-3; D might be TRBD2 (5 bases). The CDR3 runs to 14 residues. V lost 1 base and J 9 bases, leaving 14 bases between the germline ends. The CDR3 DNA follows: TGTGCCAGCAGTTTAGTACGGGATGGTGAAACGCAGTATTTT. It encodes CASSLVRDGETQYF.